Listed here are 11 T cell receptor beta chains from one sample, sequenced in a study of cytomegalovirus exposure and HLA in healthy donors. PCR amplification relied on 60 Vbeta primers (plus 13 Jbeta primers). TCRdb's table, derived via immunoSEQ multiplex PCR, lists solely in-frame clones and lacks some. The sample has about 130,000 clones; over 80% are singletons. The sample comprised PBMCs. Receptors originate from a boy aged 5-17 years in good health and CMV-seronegative.

The DNA of the CDR3 is TGCAGCGTGCCGGGGATAATGTTGAACAATGAGCAGTTCTTC. The encoded protein is CSVPGIMLNNEQFF. The rearrangement joins TRBV29-1 to TRBJ2-1; the D gene is possibly TRBD2 (5 bases). This CDR3 contains 14 residues. From germline, CDR1 is SQVTM and CDR2 ANQGSEA. Deletions cut 6 bases from V and 5 bases from J, with 17 bases between.

The chain joins TRBV7-3 to TRBJ1-1; maybe TRBD1 (5 bases). Germline CDR1 reads SGHTA; CDR2 reads FQGTGA. V gave up 5 bases and J gave up 2 bases, with 9 bases separating them. CDR3 size: 13 residues. The CDR3 DNA reads as TGTGCCAGCAGCCCGGGACTAAACACTGAAGCTTTCTTT. Translated: CASSPGLNTEAFF.

This clone was observed a few times. The V call is TRBV7-2, the J call TRBJ2-3; 12 bases are a match to TRBD2. Germline lookup yields CDR1 SGHTA and CDR2 FQGNSA. J gave up 3 bases and V 4 bases, and 5 bases lay outside the gene matches. The CDR3 is made up of 16 amino acids. The CDR3 spells CASSSWTSGVTDTQYF. The CDR3 coding sequence is TGTGCCAGCAGCTCATGGACTAGCGGGGTTACAGATACGCAGTATTTT.

This clone came up a few times. Other nucleotide sequences in the sample specify the same CDR3. V is TRBV27 and J is TRBJ1-2; unclear D gene. CDR3 size: 13 residues. V was shortened by 4 bases and J by 0 bases, with 6 bases between the two germline ends. The germline gives CDR1 MNHEY, CDR2 SMNVEV (reference sequence). CDR3 sequence (DNA): TGTGCCAGCAGTTACGGGGCTAACTATGGCTACACCTTC. Amino acids: CASSYGANYGYTF.

This clone was observed a single time. The gene calls are TRBV5-6 and TRBJ2-7; a possible D gene is TRBD2 (5 bases). This CDR3 has 13 residues. V lost 0 bases to trimming and J lost 5 bases, with 9 bases between them. Germline V gene sequence: CDR1 SGHDT, CDR2 YYEEEE. The CDR3 reads CASSLGGPDEQYF. CDR3 nucleotide sequence: TGTGCCAGCAGCTTGGGCGGGCCCGACGAGCAGTACTTC.

The chain carries TRBV25-1 and TRBJ2-7, with D perhaps matching TRBD2 (5 bases). Per the germline V gene, CDR1 is MGHDK and CDR2 is SYGVNS. Trimming removed 3 bases from V and 3 bases from J, with 6 bases in between. The CDR3 is made up of 12 amino acids. CDR3 amino acids: CASSDGLYEQYF. The DNA for the CDR3 is TGTGCCAGCAGTGATGGACTCTACGAGCAGTACTTC.

This chain uses TRBV6-5 with TRBJ2-1; the D is unclear. This CDR3 has 13 amino acids. Trimming shortened V by 0 bases and J by 10 bases, and 10 bases separated the two germline ends. Germline V gives CDR1 MNHEY, CDR2 SVGAGI. For the CDR3, the DNA is TGTGCCAGCAGTTACTCGAAGTACGGGGAGCAGTTCTTC. Its translation: CASSYSKYGEQFF.

This rearrangement joins TRBV2 to TRBJ2-7; 9 nucleotides align to TRBD2. V was pared by 5 bases and J by 3 bases, with 8 bases of the junction left unmatched. The CDR3 consists of 15 residues. Germline CDR1 is SNHLY and CDR2 is FYNNEI. CDR3 loop: CASSPLAGPYYEQYF. The CDR3, as DNA: TGTGCCAGCAGTCCCCTAGCGGGACCATACTACGAGCAGTACTTC.

V usage is TRBV27 and J usage is TRBJ1-1; 7 positions match TRBD1. V shed 6 bases, J shed 6 bases, and the junction held 7 bases outside the gene matches. CDR3 length equals 13 residues. Germline values: CDR1 MNHEY, CDR2 SMNVEV (reference sequence). The CDR3 spells CASSTTGFSEAFF. The CDR3 bases are TGTGCCAGCAGCACGACAGGGTTCTCTGAAGCTTTCTTT.

This chain uses TRBV4-3 with TRBJ2-7; D possibly corresponds to TRBD2 (5 bases). Germline V gives CDR1 LGHNA, CDR2 YSLEER. V was shortened by 4 bases and J by 5 bases, with 12 bases between the two germline ends. This CDR3 comprises 13 residues. In nucleotides, the CDR3 is TGCGCCAGCAGCCTCGGGAAATTCGACGAGCAGTACTTC. Translated: CASSLGKFDEQYF.

The V call is TRBV5-1, the J call TRBJ2-3, with a possible D match to TRBD2 (6 bases). This CDR3 region has 14 residues. The germline V gene has CDR1 SGHRS and CDR2 YFSETQ. V lost 2 bases to trimming and J lost 1 base, with 8 bases between them. The CDR3 is CASSFERGTDTQYF. CDR3 sequence (DNA): TGCGCCAGCAGCTTTGAGCGGGGCACAGATACGCAGTATTTT.